This TCR beta chain originates from a study of blood T cell repertoires in COVID-19. Study details: T cells, B-cell-depleted T cells, or PBMCs supplied cDNA or gDNA.

Those who participated ranged in age from roughly 18 to 95 years and resided in about two dozen US areas. Which cohort a participant joined came from the clinical history participants gave. How the authors handled the data: Amplified reference gene primers provided the basis for estimating nucleated cell counts. Produced via immunoSEQ multiplex PCR; TCRdb's table is partial and in-frame only. V and J calls and clone size are those listed in that table; D and trimming were worked out from the DNA. The data contain some 200,000 clones, 80% to 85% of them singletons. The source is a man aged 40-49 years who had recovered from COVID-19. Material: PBMCs or T cells enriched from blood (not recorded which).

CDR3 in DNA: TGTGCCATCAGCTCCCCCCCCCTGACTAGCGGGGGCCTAGCGAACACCGGGGAGCTGTTTTTT. Translation: CAISSPPLTSGGLANTGELFF. This chain connects TRBV10-3 to TRBJ2-2; 12 bases align to TRBD2. V shed 6 bases and J 0 bases; nucleotides not matched to a gene: 17. The germline V gene encodes CDR1 ENHRY and CDR2 SYGVKD. The CDR3 is made up of 21 amino acids.